These 13 T cell receptor beta chains share one sample of origin, sequenced in a study of CD8 T cells in Susac syndrome. With random hexamers, roughly 0.5 to 1 ug RNA was reverse transcribed. TCRdb re-called the immunoSEQ multiplex PCR reads with MiXCR, one entry per CDR3 protein. The repertoire holds 200,000 to 300,000 distinct CDR3 sequences, with about 93% as singletons. The source material was CD4+ T cells from PBMCs. All receptors derive from a human donor with multiple sclerosis.

The chain couples TRBV4-1 to TRBJ2-5; no clear D gene. Germline loops: CDR1 MGHRA, CDR2 YSYEKL. V shed 5 bases and J shed 2 bases, with 12 bases lying between them. The CDR3 extends over 14 amino acids. The CDR3 DNA reads as TGCGCCAGCAGCTCAAATAGGATGCAAGAGACCCAGTACTTC. Translation: CASSSNRMQETQYF.

The rearrangement uses TRBV24-1 and TRBJ2-7; D gene ambiguous. The CDR3 spans 11 residues. Per the germline V gene, CDR1 is KGHDR and CDR2 is SFDVKD. The V end was cut by 9 bases, the J end by 3 bases, with 8 bases between. The CDR3 spells CATPGYYEQYF. The CDR3 DNA sequence: TGTGCCACCCCCGGTTACTACGAGCAGTACTTC.

The gene calls are TRBV5-1 and TRBJ2-3; 14 nucleotides agree with TRBD2. The J segment lost 2 bases and the V segment lost 3 bases, leaving 11 bases of the junction unmatched. The CDR3 is 19 residues long. Germline values: CDR1 SGHRS, CDR2 YFSETQ. The CDR3 loop is CASSSGLAGGLAVTDTQYF. The CDR3 bases are TGCGCCAGCAGCTCAGGACTAGCGGGAGGCCTGGCTGTCACAGATACGCAGTATTTT.

This clonotype was seen only once. This chain uses TRBV29-1 with TRBJ2-2, with D tentatively TRBD2 (5 bases). The length of the CDR3 is 13 residues. CDR1 SQVTM and CDR2 ANQGSEA come from the germline V gene. Between the trimmed V and J ends, which lost 6 bases and 4 bases, there was a span of 12 bases. Here the CDR3 reads CSVTRTSTGELFF. The CDR3 DNA reads as TGCAGCGTAACCCGCACTAGCACCGGGGAGCTGTTTTTT.

This chain connects TRBV4-1 to TRBJ2-1; perhaps D is TRBD1 or TRBD2 (5 bases each). This CDR3 region has 13 residues. Trimming removed 7 bases at V and 4 bases at J, with 11 bases between. Germline loops: CDR1 MGHRA, CDR2 YSYEKL. The CDR3 DNA sequence: TGCGCCAGCACCGGGACGGCGTACAATGAGCAGTTCTTC. Translating gives CASTGTAYNEQFF.

The CDR3 reads CASSLSPVPANYGYTF. CDR3 bases: TGTGCCAGCAGTTTATCCCCGGTCCCAGCTAACTATGGCTACACCTTC. The V gene is TRBV27, the J gene TRBJ1-2; D is ambiguous. In germline, CDR1 is MNHEY, CDR2 SMNVEV (reference sequence). This CDR3 has 16 residues. Trimming took off 0 bases at V and 0 bases at J, with 11 bases between the two ends.

Details on this clonotype: Here the CDR3 omits its conserved ending phenylalanine or tryptophan, so a read error is the likely source. Because the CDR3's place on the DNA is in doubt, the DNA is left out and the CDR3 is given as listed by TCRdb. The chain joins TRBV30 to TRBJ1-1; TRBD1 is taken as the D call from the table, unchecked against the DNA. Germline values: CDR1 GTSNPN, CDR2 SVGIG (reference sequence). From its first to its last residue, the CDR3 has 8 amino acids. The CDR3 region is CAAGTGKV.

The chain joins TRBV7-9 to TRBJ1-3, with a possible D match to TRBD1 (5 bases). This CDR3 is 16 amino acids long. CDR1 is SEHNR, CDR2 FQNEAQ, per germline (reference sequence). The V end was cut by 2 bases, the J end by 0 bases, with 11 bases between. CDR3: CASSLFDSYSGNTIYF. The CDR3 DNA is TGTGCCAGCAGCTTATTCGACAGCTACTCTGGAAACACCATATATTTT.

The rearrangement links TRBV3-1 to TRBJ2-2; perhaps TRBD2 as D (6 bases). Trimming removed 4 bases at V and 4 bases at J, with 13 bases between. Germline CDR1 is LGHDT and CDR2 is YNNKEL (reference sequence). The CDR3 loop spans 15 amino acids. The CDR3 coding sequence is TGTGCCAGCAGCCTCGGGACTTCCGTCACCGGGGAGCTGTTTTTT. Translation gives CASSLGTSVTGELFF.

The V gene is TRBV28, the J gene TRBJ2-3, with 7 nucleotides matching TRBD1. The CDR3 runs 16 residues. V trimming: 2 bases; J trimming: 1 base; junction bases outside the gene matches: 6. The V gene's germline CDR1 is MDHEN and CDR2 SYDVKM. The CDR3 nucleotides are TGTGCCAGCAGTTTACACCCAGGGGGTGGCACAGATACGCAGTATTTT. Protein: CASSLHPGGGTDTQYF.

The V gene is TRBV5-4, the J gene TRBJ2-7; TRBD1 is a possible D gene (6 bases). Trimming removed 2 bases from V and 5 bases from J, with 14 bases in between. CDR3 length: 14 amino acids. Germline V lookup: CDR1 SGHNT, CDR2 YYREEE (reference sequence). CDR3 sequence: CASSFGTGINEQYF. As DNA, the CDR3 is TGTGCCAGCAGCTTCGGAACAGGGATCAACGAGCAGTACTTC.

V and J are TRBV3-1 and TRBJ2-1; 13 positions match TRBD2. There are 13 residues in the CDR3. The J segment lost 12 bases and the V segment lost 4 bases, leaving 3 bases of the junction unmatched. Germline CDR1 and CDR2: LGHDT and YNNKEL (reference sequence). CDR3 protein: CASSRTSGGWQFF. In DNA form, the CDR3 reads TGTGCCAGCAGCCGGACTAGCGGGGGTTGGCAGTTCTTC.

The chain couples TRBV13 to TRBJ2-1, with unresolved D. Trimming removed 0 bases from V and 4 bases from J, with 7 bases in between. CDR1 PRHDT and CDR2 FYEKMQ come from the germline V gene (reference sequence). This CDR3 comprises 14 residues. Written as DNA, the CDR3 is TGTGCCAGCAGCTTAGGACGGCAGTACAATGAGCAGTTCTTC. Its protein product is CASSLGRQYNEQFF.